This T cell receptor (beta chain) was identified during a study of T cells in Graves' hyperthyroidism and ophthalmopathy. The V and J ends lost 2 bases and 0 bases respectively, with 5 bases between them. The CDR3 totals 13 residues. From RNA transcripts, TCR beta CDR3 regions were amplified. Researchers ran a first-round RT-PCR on the TCR CDR3 using the HTBI primer set. Via MiXCR, TCRdb re-called the multiplex PCR reads, giving one row per CDR3 protein. The data hold about half a million distinct CDR3 sequences, with about 24% observed a single time. V usage is TRBV12-3 or TRBV12-4 and J usage is TRBJ2-7; no reliable D call. The sample comprised blood. The TCR originated in a woman in her twenties or thirties with Graves' ophthalmopathy. The CDR3 loop is CASSLLNSYEQYF. In DNA form, the CDR3 reads TGTGCCAGCAGTTTACTTAACTCCTACGAGCAGTACTTC.